This T cell receptor (beta chain) was sequenced during a study of blood T cell repertoires in COVID-19. As for the study in general: The study drew acute and convalescent COVID-19 samples from the United States, Italy and Spain.

Those who participated ranged in age from roughly 18 to 89 years and resided in roughly 26 US areas. Symptom resolution, clearance, or two negative PCRs marked donors in Cohort 3 as recovered. Germline loops: CDR1 MDHEN, CDR2 SYDVKM. Trimming removed 10 bases from V and 8 bases from J; junction bases left unmatched: 12. There are 15 residues in the CDR3. In the source study's methods: Counts of nucleated cells, estimated from reference gene primer amplification, were obtained. Here immunoSEQ multiplex PCR was the method, and the copy in TCRdb shows in-frame clones only, minus some. Clone size and the V and J calls come from that table; the DNA yielded D and trimming. The sample records fewer than 250,000 clones, 84% being singletons.

The receptor's source is a woman aged 40 to 55 who had recovered from COVID-19. The sequencing sample was made of PBMCs or T cells enriched from blood (not recorded which). J is TRBJ2-2 and V is TRBV28; 11 nucleotides match TRBD1. The CDR3 coding sequence is TGTGCCACCACCGGGACAGGGGGTAGGAGGGGGGAGCTGTTTTTT. It specifies CATTGTGGRRGELFF.